A single sample gave rise to the 7 T cell receptor beta chains below, sequenced in a study of blood T cells in healthy people across ages. Together with a sample-barcoded 5' primer, a J-beta primer mix was included in a second PCR lasting 7 to 11 cycles. TCRdb redid the calling of the 5' RACE reads with MiXCR, one entry per CDR3 protein. This table holds approximately 730,000 distinct CDR3 sequences, about 42% found once. Material: blood. These receptors were collected from a woman aged 60-75 years in good health.

This clonotype was seen repeatedly, ten times or more. This chain uses TRBV10-3 with TRBJ1-2, with 10 bases identical to TRBD1. The CDR3 spans 12 residues. Losses at the gene ends were 6 bases for V and 7 bases for J; bases not matched to a gene: 2. Germline-derived CDR1 and CDR2 are ENHRY and SYGVKD. The chain's CDR3 is CAISGTGAGYTF. The CDR3 region has the DNA TGTGCCATCAGCGGGACAGGGGCTGGCTACACCTTC.

As regards this clonotype: A much larger clone sits a single nucleotide away, making a read error possible. V usage is TRBV5-5 and J usage is TRBJ1-6; tentatively, D is TRBD1 (6 bases). Germline V gives CDR1 SGHKS, CDR2 YYEKEE (reference sequence). The CDR3 is 16 amino acids. For the CDR3, the DNA is TGTGCCAGCAGCTTGACAGGGAGCTCCTATAATTCACTCCTCCACTTT. Its translation is CASSLTGSSYNSLLHF.

This clonotype has just a few counts. In DNA form, the CDR3 reads TGTGCCGCCCCTACGGGAAGATCCTATGGCTACACCTTC. This translates into CAAPTGRSYGYTF. V and J are TRBV30 and TRBJ1-2; D is uncertain. Trimming removed 8 bases at V and 4 bases at J, with 17 bases between. Germline lookup yields CDR1 GTSNPN and CDR2 SVGIG (reference sequence). CDR3 length: 13 residues.

This clonotype was seen only a few times. CDR3 region: CASSLGREGGDEQFF. CDR3 coding DNA: TGCGCCAGCAGCTTGGGGCGGGAGGGAGGCGATGAGCAGTTCTTC. The rearrangement uses TRBV5-1 and TRBJ2-1, with TRBD2 matching 9 bases. Germline CDR1 is SGHRS and CDR2 is YFSETQ. With 0 bases clipped from V and 8 bases from J, the junction kept 6 bases outside the gene matches. This CDR3 has 15 amino acids.

This chain joins TRBV12-3 or TRBV12-4 and TRBJ2-7, with D possibly TRBD1 on 6 matching bases. V lost 10 bases, J lost 3 bases, and 13 bases lay in between. The CDR3 contains 12 residues. The CDR3 reads CANRDKVYEQYF. Written as DNA, the CDR3 is TGTGCCAACAGGGATAAGGTCTACGAGCAGTACTTC.

The chain uses TRBV20-1 and TRBJ2-7; 7 nucleotides align to TRBD2. The CDR3 has 14 amino acids. Germline CDR1 reads DFQATT; CDR2 reads SNEGSKA (reference sequence). V was clipped by 5 bases and J by 7 bases; unmatched bases: 14. The CDR3 sequence: CSARGRGGPGEQYF. CDR3 bases: TGCAGTGCTCGGGGGAGGGGAGGGCCCGGGGAGCAGTACTTC.

The V and J genes are TRBV6-4 and TRBJ2-3; TRBD2 matches 8 bases. The CDR3 consists of 15 residues. The trim removed 3 bases at V and 2 bases at J, leaving 4 bases unmatched. Germline-derived CDR1 and CDR2 are MRHNA and SNTAGT. As DNA, the CDR3 is TGTGCCAGCAGTGATGATAGCGGGAACACAGATACGCAGTATTTT. It translates to CASSDDSGNTDTQYF.